This T cell receptor beta chain was found in a study of lymphopenia after photon versus proton radiotherapy (dated by TCRdb to the late 2010s). Looking at the study overall: The immunological effects of photon versus proton radiation therapy were compared in patients with gastrointestinal tumors who developed high-grade lymphopenia. The study aimed to characterize how the two radiation modalities differ in their impact on the immune system. The cohort included roughly 20 patients with gastrointestinal tumors who developed lymphopenia after receiving either photon or proton therapy.

The library was produced with the immunoSEQ multiplex PCR assay. Deep sequencing of rearranged TCR beta loci, alongside multiparametric flow cytometry, was used to profile T cell repertoires. TCRdb obtained this table from immuneACCESS and retained in-frame rearrangements with V and J assigned. These tables miss some clones; where compared with another copy, unresolved V genes account for less than half of the shortfall, and the remainder is unexplained. For this sample the table gives 160,000 or so clones, of which about 88% were detected only once. Of the sample, approximately 4.6% falls within the top ten clones. With respect to this clone: Its antigen is currently not known. No base-level quality is on record; no much larger clone is a single base apart.

Paper-wide results and their limitations: The survival association was assessed only in patients who died, and better survival with proton therapy was presented by the authors as a possibility rather than a demonstrated result. After the lymphocyte count nadir, repertoires from photon-treated patients showed oligoclonal expansion, particularly of CD8+ Temra cells, and this expansion drove the decline in diversity. Proton-treated patients stayed relatively stable during treatment, while photon-treated patients lost naive T cells and TCR diversity and gained effector/memory populations. Across the cohort, among patients who died, a greater drop in TCR diversity after the nadir was inversely correlated with overall survival time.

The CDR3 runs 17 amino acids, cysteine and phenylalanine included. Here the CDR3 DNA is all that survives: 51 bases in frame from base 1. The junction carries 21 bases between V and J, which are trimmed by 6 bases and 1 base respectively. The CDR1 and CDR2 encoded by the germline V gene (reference sequence) are MNHEY and SMNVEV. The origin of this receptor is a man in his fifties or sixties with gastric cancer. This chain is built from TRBV27 and TRBJ2-5; matching of 5 bases hints at TRBD1 as the D gene. This material consisted of peripheral blood, taken from a patient treated with photon-based radiotherapy. The nucleotide sequence reads as follows: TGTGCCAGCAGGCTACTTTTCGGCTGGACAAGCCAAGAGACCCAGTACTTC. This is translated as CASRLLFGWTSQETQYF.